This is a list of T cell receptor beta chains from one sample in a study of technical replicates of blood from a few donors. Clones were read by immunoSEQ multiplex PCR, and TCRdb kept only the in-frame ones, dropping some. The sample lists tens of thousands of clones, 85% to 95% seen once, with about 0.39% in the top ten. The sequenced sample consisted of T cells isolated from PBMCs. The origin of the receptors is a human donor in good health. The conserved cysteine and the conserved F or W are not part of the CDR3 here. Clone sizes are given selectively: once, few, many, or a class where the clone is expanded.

ASRDTGADTQY	TRBV7-3	TRBJ2-3	NA
ASSPVAGSSYEQY	TRBV18	TRBJ2-7	NA
ASSWSRDSRSYEQY	TRBV6-5	TRBJ2-7	NA
ASSLTFGGRDYNEQF	TRBV7-9	TRBJ2-1	NA
ASSPDRNYGYT	TRBV6-5	TRBJ1-2	NA
ASSSGQMNTEAF	TRBV5-1	TRBJ1-1	NA
ASSLGGLSNQPQH	TRBV5-6	TRBJ1-5	NA
ASSSTGQGRRF	TRBV19	TRBJ1-4	once
ASRWDSNQPQH	TRBV19	TRBJ1-5	NA
ASSVGPGQGVLNEQF	TRBV27	TRBJ2-1	NA
ASSLQGFGQPQH	TRBV27	TRBJ1-5	NA
AWAVSSYHEQY	TRBV30	TRBJ2-7	NA
ASSLAGFQETQY	TRBV5-1	TRBJ2-5	NA
ASSQEASGSYEQY	TRBV4-2	TRBJ2-7	NA
ASSLLGGAEAF	TRBV7-2	TRBJ1-1	NA
ASSYSSGSPLYEQY	TRBV5-6	TRBJ2-7	NA
ASSLVGDTGELF	TRBV7-7	TRBJ2-2	NA
ASSWDREGYT	TRBV6-6	TRBJ1-2	NA
AWRGTWTGTEAF	TRBV30	TRBJ1-1	NA
ASSLGQGLSTQY	TRBV5-6	TRBJ2-5	NA
ASSYGQGEYEQY	TRBV5-1	TRBJ2-7	once
ASREGIAYEQY	TRBV2	TRBJ2-7	NA
ASSLNQGQVDGEQY	TRBV27	TRBJ2-7	NA
ASSPPHKGLVGSDQPQH	TRBV18	TRBJ1-5	NA
ASSPNRDRRYGYT	TRBV7-2	TRBJ1-2	NA
ASSQDLGQRDSRNEQF	TRBV4-2	TRBJ2-1	NA
SVVRSYEQY	TRBV29-1	TRBJ2-7	NA
ASSTLRTGAYYGYT	TRBV19	TRBJ1-2	NA
ASSELLGTAYGYT	TRBV6-1	TRBJ1-2	NA
SRNLAGGGNHEQF	TRBV29-1	TRBJ2-1	NA
ASRTAGYNNYGYT	TRBV28	TRBJ1-2	NA
ASRGGSTDTQY	TRBV27	TRBJ2-3	NA
ASTGVGETQY	TRBV30	TRBJ2-5	NA
ASSTTESAYEQY	TRBV27	TRBJ2-7	once
ASSISWRTDYGYT	TRBV19	TRBJ1-2	NA
ASSFLWLGGDEQF	TRBV5-1	TRBJ2-1	NA
ASSLSQGRTSYNEQF	TRBV7-9	TRBJ2-1	NA
ASSVTRDTQY	TRBV9	TRBJ2-3	NA
ASSLSGFNYGYT	TRBV7-2	TRBJ1-2	once
SAIAGEKGTQY	TRBV29-1	TRBJ2-3	NA
ASSMPAGNYNEQF	TRBV5-6	TRBJ2-1	NA
ASSLENRYEQY	TRBV7-9	TRBJ2-7	NA
ASSLGGQKEETQY	TRBV5-1	TRBJ2-5	NA
ASSLLTGHYEQY	TRBV7-3	TRBJ2-7	NA
ASSPYETSGASEQY	TRBV27	TRBJ2-7	NA
ASRIRELAGETQY	TRBV5-1	TRBJ2-5	NA
ASSERVGHNPWETQY	TRBV2	TRBJ2-5	NA
ASSGSNEQY	TRBV7-9	TRBJ2-7	NA
ASSTGTSNQPQH	TRBV6-5	TRBJ1-5	NA